This entry lists 19 T cell receptor beta chains sequenced from one sample in a study of T cells in Graves' hyperthyroidism and ophthalmopathy. Amplification targeted TCR beta CDR3 regions from RNA transcripts. Initially, a first-round RT-PCR of the TCR CDR3 employed the HTBI primer set. TCRdb recomputed calls from the multiplex PCR reads with MiXCR, one row per CDR3 protein. The table shows about 560,000 distinct CDR3 sequences, with around 15% occurring only once. The sequencing input was blood. The receptors derive from a woman aged 18 to 35 with Graves' hyperthyroidism.

This clonotype was counted ten times or more. The chain couples TRBV2 to TRBJ2-7; D unclear. Germline values: CDR1 SNHLY, CDR2 FYNNEI. Trimming left V 3 bases short and J 3 bases short, with 6 bases between. CDR3 length: 12 residues. In nucleotides, the CDR3 is TGTGCCAGCAGTGACGACAACTACGAGCAGTACTTC. This encodes CASSDDNYEQYF.

There are many counts of this clonotype. The chain joins TRBV10-3 to TRBJ2-7; 7 positions agree with TRBD1. Germline CDR1 ENHRY, CDR2 SYGVKD. Losses at the gene ends were 4 bases for V and 3 bases for J; bases not matched to a gene: 6. The CDR3 contains 14 residues. CDR3 DNA sequence: TGTGCCATCAGTGGACAGGGAGTCGACTACGAGCAGTACTTC. Its protein product is CAISGQGVDYEQYF.

Of note for this clonotype: A much larger clonotype is one base distant, so this may be a read error. This chain connects TRBV6-1 to TRBJ2-1; 8 bases agree with TRBD1. Germline V lookup: CDR1 MNHNS, CDR2 SASEGT. The CDR3 runs 15 residues. The DNA of the CDR3 is TGTGCTAGTCTAGGGACAGGCAGCTCCTACAATGAGCAGCTCTTC. It specifies CASLGTGSSYNEQLF.

About this clonotype: The junction shows a germline mismatch at one end, possibly a read error. This rearrangement joins TRBV11-1 to TRBJ2-5; D call uncertain. CDR1 is SGHAT and CDR2 is FQDESV in the germline V gene (reference sequence). The CDR3 extends over 14 amino acids. The CDR3 DNA follows: TGTACCAGCAGCTTAAGGTTTAGAAAAGAGACCCAGTACTTC. Encoded protein: CTSSLRFRKETQYF.

This clonotype appeared many times. The chain is built from TRBV28 and TRBJ1-2; 9 bases are shared with TRBD1. Losses at the gene ends were 2 bases for V and 6 bases for J; bases not matched to a gene: 4. There are 14 residues in the CDR3. CDR1 is MDHEN and CDR2 is SYDVKM in the germline V gene. The CDR3 DNA sequence: TGTGCCAGCAGTTTAACAGGGGGCAGGGATGGCTACACCTTC. It encodes CASSLTGGRDGYTF.

This clonotype was detected a few times. The chain has TRBV7-8 and TRBJ2-4; D uncertain. CDR1 and CDR2 from the germline V gene are SGHVS and FQNEAQ. Trimming took off 1 base at V and 4 bases at J, with 14 bases between the two ends. This CDR3 spans 16 amino acids. CDR3 bases: TGTGCCAGCAGCTTAGTCTTGTCAGAAGCAAAAAACATTCAGTACTTC. Translating gives CASSLVLSEAKNIQYF.

This sequence joins TRBV18 and TRBJ1-1, with 7 bases that match TRBD1. The V gene's germline CDR1 is KGHSH and CDR2 LQKENI. The CDR3 has 13 amino acids. The V segment lost 5 bases and the J segment 11 bases; nucleotides outside the gene matches: 11. The CDR3 reads CASSTLGRGGAFF. Here the CDR3 DNA reads TGTGCCAGCTCAACCCTGGGCAGGGGGGGTGCTTTCTTT.

The gene calls are TRBV11-2 and TRBJ2-1; D is uncertain. This CDR3 is 17 amino acids long. V dropped 3 bases and J dropped 5 bases, with 20 bases sitting between them. Germline V lookup: CDR1 SGHAT, CDR2 FQNNGV. This CDR3 is CASSFSYGAIAHNEQFF. The DNA of the CDR3 is TGTGCCAGCAGCTTCTCTTACGGAGCGATAGCTCACAATGAGCAGTTCTTC.

This clonotype was recorded a few times. The chain has TRBV2 and TRBJ1-3; unclear D gene. This CDR3 region has 16 residues. Trimming shortened V by 0 bases and J by 3 bases, and 12 bases separated the two germline ends. The germline V gene encodes CDR1 SNHLY and CDR2 FYNNEI. The CDR3 reads CASSEAASSYGNTIYF. CDR3 sequence (DNA): TGTGCCAGCAGTGAAGCGGCGTCCTCATATGGAAACACCATATATTTT.

The rearrangement uses TRBV7-8 and TRBJ2-7; no reliable D call. V lost 0 bases to trimming and J lost 2 bases, with 8 bases between them. CDR3 size: 14 residues. Germline assignment: CDR1 SGHVS and CDR2 FQNEAQ. CDR3 in DNA: TGTGCCAGCAGCTTAGCGGACCCTACCTACGAGCAGTACTTC. Protein sequence: CASSLADPTYEQYF.

Points on this clonotype: An end of the junction does not agree with germline; a read error may underlie this. The chain uses TRBV6-2 or TRBV6-3 and TRBJ2-6, with 7 bases lining up with TRBD1. The germline V gene encodes CDR1 MNHEY and CDR2 SVGEGT. The CDR3 sequence is 18 residues long. CDR3 loop: CASSYKPGQISWANVLTF. The CDR3 coding sequence is TGTGCCAGCAGTTATAAACCGGGACAGATCTCTTGGGCCAACGTCCTGACTTTC.

This clonotype appeared a few times. The chain recombines TRBV24-1 with TRBJ2-5; 8 positions match TRBD1. The germline V gene has CDR1 KGHDR and CDR2 SFDVKD. After removal of 4 bases from V and 6 bases from J, the junction contained 6 bases not matched to a gene. The length of the CDR3 is 14 residues. The CDR3: CATSEGQGRKTQYF. The CDR3 DNA reads as TGTGCCACCAGTGAAGGACAGGGTCGGAAGACCCAGTACTTC.

The CDR3 reads CASSSPSGPSTDTQYF. CDR3 sequence (DNA): TGTGCCAGCAGCTCCCCTAGCGGTCCTAGCACAGATACGCAGTATTTT. V and J are TRBV5-4 and TRBJ2-3; 7 nucleotides agree with TRBD2. Germline V lookup: CDR1 SGHNT, CDR2 YYREEE (reference sequence). The ends lost 3 bases at V and 0 bases at J; junction bases unmatched: 7. CDR3 length: 16 residues.

This clonotype was counted ten times or more. V gene TRBV7-9 combines with J gene TRBJ1-1; D is perhaps TRBD1 (6 bases). CDR1 is SEHNR and CDR2 is FQNEAQ in the germline V gene (reference sequence). CDR3 length: 15 amino acids. Trimming took 7 bases from V and 0 from J, leaving 15 bases between them. The CDR3 reads CASTNREGVNTEAFF. The CDR3 DNA reads TGTGCCAGCACCAACCGGGAGGGGGTGAACACTGAAGCTTTCTTT.

The CDR3 loop reads CASSFDSSYNSPLHF. Here the CDR3 DNA reads TGTGCCAGCAGTTTTGACAGCTCCTATAATTCACCCCTCCACTTT. The rearrangement links TRBV12-3 or TRBV12-4 to TRBJ1-6, with a weak D call TRBD1 (5 bases). This CDR3 is built from 15 residues. Trimming left V 3 bases short and J 0 bases short, with 6 bases between.

The table lists this clonotype with a few counts. The chain employs TRBV19 and TRBJ1-3; D is possibly TRBD1 (6 bases). CDR3 length: 16 residues. Germline CDR1 LNHDA, CDR2 SQIVND (reference sequence). Deletions cut 5 bases from V and 0 bases from J, with 14 bases between. The CDR3 sequence is CASSAYRVRSGNTIYF. DNA for the CDR3: TGTGCCAGTAGTGCCTACAGGGTACGCTCTGGAAACACCATATATTTT.

The J gene is TRBJ2-1, the V gene TRBV5-1; D uncertain. In germline, CDR1 is SGHRS, CDR2 YFSETQ. This CDR3 has 14 amino acids. Trimming took 2 bases from V and 0 from J, leaving 6 bases between them. The CDR3 loop reads CASSLHSSYNEQFF. Here the CDR3 DNA reads TGCGCCAGCAGCTTACACAGCTCCTACAATGAGCAGTTCTTC.

This clonotype was recorded at least ten times. V and J are TRBV5-1 and TRBJ1-2; possibly TRBD1 for D (5 bases). Trimming shortened V by 2 bases and J by 0 bases, and 8 bases separated the two germline ends. In germline, CDR1 is SGHRS, CDR2 YFSETQ. This CDR3 is 14 amino acids long. The CDR3 here is CASSFGDPNYGYTF. In nucleotides, the CDR3 is TGCGCCAGCAGCTTTGGGGACCCTAACTATGGCTACACCTTC. Full variable domain (remainder filled in from reference TRBV5-1 and TRBJ1-2): KAGVTQTPRYLIKTRGQQVTLSCSPISGHRSVSWYQQTPGQGLQFLFEYFSETQRNKGNFPGRFSGRQFSNSRSEMNVSTLELGDSALYLCASSFGDPNYGYTFGSGTRLTVV.

This clonotype was observed a handful of times. The genes are TRBV6-1 and TRBJ2-1; D is perhaps TRBD2 (5 bases). Germline values: CDR1 MNHNS, CDR2 SASEGT. Trimming stripped 6 bases from V and 0 bases from J, with 12 bases between. The CDR3 extends over 15 amino acids. The CDR3 spells CASRFSVGSYNEQFF. DNA for the CDR3: TGTGCCAGCAGATTTAGCGTTGGCTCCTACAATGAGCAGTTCTTC.